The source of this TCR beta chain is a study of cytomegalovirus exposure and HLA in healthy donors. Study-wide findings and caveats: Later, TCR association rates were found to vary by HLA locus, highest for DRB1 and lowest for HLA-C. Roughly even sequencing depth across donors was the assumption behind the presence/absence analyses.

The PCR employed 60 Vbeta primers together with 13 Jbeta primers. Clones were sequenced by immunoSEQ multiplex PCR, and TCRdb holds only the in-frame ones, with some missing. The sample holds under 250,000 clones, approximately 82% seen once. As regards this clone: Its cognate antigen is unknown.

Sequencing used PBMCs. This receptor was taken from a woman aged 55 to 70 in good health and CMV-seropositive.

For the CDR3, the DNA is TGTGCCAGCAGCCACAGTGCTCTCACCGGGGAGCTGTTTTTT. This translates into CASSHSALTGELFF. V and J are TRBV6-1 and TRBJ2-2; the D is unclear. The V end was cut by 6 bases, the J end by 4 bases, with 12 bases between. The length of the CDR3 is 14 residues. Germline CDR1 reads MNHNS; CDR2 reads SASEGT.